These 20 T cell receptor beta chains came from one sample sequenced in a study of OX40 agonist ivuxolimab in advanced cancers. Some clones are missing from TCRdb's copy, which holds only in-frame ones; the method was immunoSEQ multiplex PCR. The repertoire consists of about 67,000 clones, with about 90% occurring once and the leading ten covering around 0.31%. The sample here was CD4+ or CD8+ T cells sorted from blood, taken in a trial of the OX40 agonist ivuxolimab. The receptors here all came from an adult with an advanced solid tumor such as melanoma, head and neck, liver or kidney cancer.

This sequence joins TRBV27 and TRBJ2-5; no reliable D call. CDR1 is MNHEY, CDR2 SMNVEV, per germline (reference sequence). V lost 2 bases, J lost 7 bases, and 14 bases lay in between. The CDR3 is 14 residues long. In DNA, the CDR3 is TGTGCCAGCAGTTTAGTGCGAGATGGTTGGACCCAGTACTTC. It translates to CASSLVRDGWTQYF.

The chain joins TRBV27 to TRBJ1-2; the D is unclear. V lost 6 bases and J 4 bases, leaving 12 bases between the germline ends. The CDR3 has 13 amino acids. Germline V gene lookup returns CDR1 MNHEY and CDR2 SMNVEV (reference sequence). CDR3 sequence: CASRPLAIYGYTF. The CDR3 bases are TGTGCCAGCAGGCCCTTGGCGATCTATGGCTACACCTTC.

This clone has just one count. The chain recombines TRBV19 with TRBJ2-4, with a weak D call TRBD2 (6 bases). This CDR3 contains 15 residues. V was shortened by 7 bases and J by 3 bases, with 16 bases between the two germline ends. Germline loops: CDR1 LNHDA, CDR2 SQIVND (reference sequence). The CDR3 sequence is CASNPSAPSKNIQYF. The CDR3 nucleotides read TGTGCCAGTAACCCTAGCGCACCTAGCAAAAACATTCAGTACTTC.

This rearrangement joins TRBV5-1 to TRBJ2-1; 11 nucleotides align to TRBD2. The CDR3 runs to 17 residues. After removal of 4 bases from V and 5 bases from J, the junction contained 11 bases not matched to a gene. Germline CDR1 is SGHRS and CDR2 is YFSETQ. As DNA, the CDR3 is TGCGCCAGCAGCCGAGGGGTCGGGGGACTAGCGGACAATGAGCAGTTCTTC. It yields the protein CASSRGVGGLADNEQFF. Full variable domain (outside the CDR3, taken from reference TRBV5-1 and TRBJ2-1): KAGVTQTPRYLIKTRGQQVTLSCSPISGHRSVSWYQQTPGQGLQFLFEYFSETQRNKGNFPGRFSGRQFSNSRSEMNVSTLELGDSALYLCASSRGVGGLADNEQFFGPGTRLTVL.

This chain joins TRBV19 and TRBJ1-6; 7 bases fit TRBD1. The CDR3 has 15 amino acids. Germline loops: CDR1 LNHDA, CDR2 SQIVND (reference sequence). Trimming cost V 7 bases and J 5 bases; bases outside gene matches: 8. The CDR3 DNA follows: TGTGCCAGTAAGACCGACAGGGCGGATAATTCACCCCTCCACTTT. Its translation: CASKTDRADNSPLHF.

The chain employs TRBV6-1 and TRBJ1-2, with 9 bases identical to TRBD1. Germline values: CDR1 MNHNS, CDR2 SASEGT. Trimming at V came to 7 bases and at J to 4 bases, leaving 4 bases not matched to a gene. This CDR3 region has 13 residues. CDR3 nucleotides: TGTGCCAGCAAGGGGGGACAGGGCTATGGCTACACCTTC. The encoded protein is CASKGGQGYGYTF.

The J gene is TRBJ1-5, the V gene TRBV2; D remains unclear. Per germline, CDR1 SNHLY and CDR2 FYNNEI. V lost 3 bases and J lost 4, with 10 bases in between. This CDR3 region has 14 residues. DNA for the CDR3: TGTGCCAGCAGTGACCACGGGGTAAATCAGCCCCAGCATTTT. Its protein product is CASSDHGVNQPQHF.

The chain recombines TRBV10-3 with TRBJ2-1; 12 bases align to TRBD2. Trimming at V came to 4 bases and at J to 2 bases, leaving 9 bases not matched to a gene. The CDR3 runs 18 residues. Germline lookup yields CDR1 ENHRY and CDR2 SYGVKD. CDR3 loop: CAISGASGRAIAYNEQFF. The CDR3 DNA reads TGTGCCATCAGTGGGGCTAGCGGGAGGGCAATCGCCTACAATGAGCAGTTCTTC.

V usage is TRBV6-1 and J usage is TRBJ2-1, with D perhaps matching TRBD1 (6 bases). The germline CDR1 and CDR2 sequences are MNHNS and SASEGT. This CDR3 has 15 residues. V lost 3 bases and J lost 0, with 9 bases in between. The chain's CDR3 is CASSEDSASYNEQFF. For the CDR3, the DNA is TGTGCCAGCAGTGAGGACAGTGCCTCCTACAATGAGCAGTTCTTC.

The genes are TRBV6-5 and TRBJ1-2; D not resolved. CDR1 MNHEY and CDR2 SVGAGI come from the germline V gene. The V and J ends lost 4 bases and 4 bases respectively, with 7 bases between them. The CDR3 loop spans 12 amino acids. In DNA form, the CDR3 reads TGTGCCAGCAGTTCGAGTAGCTATGGCTACACCTTC. Translating it yields CASSSSSYGYTF.

V usage is TRBV5-1 and J usage is TRBJ2-7, with 7 bases fitting TRBD2. The junction had 19 bases not matched to a gene; V was cut back by 4 bases and J by 3 bases. Germline loops: CDR1 SGHRS, CDR2 YFSETQ. This CDR3 has 18 residues. In DNA form, the CDR3 reads TGCGCCAGCAGCGGGTCCCTAAACGGGGGGTTACCTTTCTACGAGCAGTACTTC. Encoded protein: CASSGSLNGGLPFYEQYF.

The chain uses TRBV7-8 and TRBJ1-1; 7 bases align to TRBD1. The V and J ends lost 0 bases and 1 base, in that order; junction bases with no gene match: 5. Germline V lookup: CDR1 SGHVS, CDR2 FQNEAQ. The length of the CDR3 is 16 residues. CDR3 sequence: CASSLAPGQRNTEAFF. For the CDR3, the DNA is TGTGCCAGCAGCTTAGCCCCGGGACAGAGGAACACTGAAGCTTTCTTT.

This clone was detected only a few times. This chain connects TRBV28 to TRBJ2-1; TRBD2 aligns across 11 bases. V dropped 6 bases and J dropped 6; count of bases not matched to a gene: 4. Germline loops: CDR1 MDHEN, CDR2 SYDVKM. There are 14 residues in the CDR3. The CDR3 spells CASSGLAGPNEQFF. The CDR3 DNA is TGTGCCAGCAGCGGACTAGCGGGTCCCAATGAGCAGTTCTTC.

The chain is built from TRBV6-6 and TRBJ2-3; a weak D match, TRBD2 (7 bases). Deletions cut 5 bases from V and 2 bases from J, with 11 bases between. CDR1 is MNHNY and CDR2 is SVGAGI in the germline V gene (reference sequence). The CDR3 contains 14 residues. DNA of the CDR3: TGTGCCAGCAGTAGGGGGGGGAACACAGATACGCAGTATTTT. Its protein product is CASSRGGNTDTQYF.

The genes are TRBV19 and TRBJ1-5, with D maybe TRBD1 (5 bases). V was pared by 3 bases and J by 2 bases, with 11 bases between. The CDR3 is 15 amino acids. Germline CDR1 is LNHDA and CDR2 is SQIVND (reference sequence). CDR3 in amino acids: CASSIPGLGNQPQHF. The CDR3 coding sequence is TGTGCCAGTAGTATCCCAGGGTTAGGCAATCAGCCCCAGCATTTT.

Here the CDR3 reads CASSLGGAREQYF. The CDR3 DNA reads as TGTGCCAGCAGCTTAGGGGGGGCAAGGGAGCAGTACTTC. This chain links TRBV11-3 with TRBJ2-7, with D perhaps matching TRBD1 or TRBD2 (6 bases each). The germline CDR1 and CDR2 sequences are SGHNT and YENEEA. This CDR3 is built from 13 residues. V was shortened by 1 base and J by 7 bases, with 11 bases between the two germline ends.

In this sample, this clone turned up once. The chain carries TRBV6-1 and TRBJ1-5; tentatively, D is TRBD1 (6 bases). The germline V and J ends were trimmed by 4 bases and 12 bases, with 19 bases remaining between them. This CDR3 contains 14 residues. From germline, CDR1 is MNHNS and CDR2 SASEGT. The CDR3 DNA follows: TGTGCCAGCAGTGGGGCAGCTGGGACAATAAACCAGCATTTT. This encodes CASSGAAGTINQHF.

This chain connects TRBV28 to TRBJ2-3; the match to TRBD2 covers 12 bases. The germline V gene encodes CDR1 MDHEN and CDR2 SYDVKM. The CDR3 loop spans 18 amino acids. Trimming removed 2 bases from V and 0 bases from J; junction bases left unmatched: 6. The CDR3 nucleotides are TGTGCCAGCAGTTTAGGGCTAGCGGGAGGGATTAGCACAGATACGCAGTATTTT. As protein: CASSLGLAGGISTDTQYF. The complete variable domain, with remaining parts taken from reference TRBV28 and TRBJ2-3, reads DVKVTQSSRYLVKRTGEKVFLECVQDMDHENMFWYRQDPGLGLRLIYFSYDVKMKEKGDIPEGYSVSREKKERFSLILESASTNQTSMYLCASSLGLAGGISTDTQYFGPGTRLTVL.

This clone was detected once. This sequence joins TRBV19 and TRBJ1-5; weak D call: TRBD1 (5 bases). With 11 bases removed from V and 7 bases from J, the gap between germline ends came to 24 bases. The germline V gene encodes CDR1 LNHDA and CDR2 SQIVND (reference sequence). CDR3 length: 15 amino acids. The CDR3 loop is CAVRLGREPFQPQHF. CDR3 nucleotides: TGTGCCGTACGCCTTGGCAGGGAGCCCTTCCAGCCCCAGCATTTT.

This chain joins TRBV11-2 and TRBJ2-3, with TRBD2 identical over 9 bases. This CDR3 spans 16 amino acids. In germline, CDR1 is SGHAT, CDR2 FQNNGV. J was trimmed by 1 base and V by 0 bases; bases with no gene match: 2. The DNA of the CDR3 is TGTGCCAGCAGCTTAGATTTAGCGGGGGGCACAGATACGCAGTATTTT. Translating it yields CASSLDLAGGTDTQYF.